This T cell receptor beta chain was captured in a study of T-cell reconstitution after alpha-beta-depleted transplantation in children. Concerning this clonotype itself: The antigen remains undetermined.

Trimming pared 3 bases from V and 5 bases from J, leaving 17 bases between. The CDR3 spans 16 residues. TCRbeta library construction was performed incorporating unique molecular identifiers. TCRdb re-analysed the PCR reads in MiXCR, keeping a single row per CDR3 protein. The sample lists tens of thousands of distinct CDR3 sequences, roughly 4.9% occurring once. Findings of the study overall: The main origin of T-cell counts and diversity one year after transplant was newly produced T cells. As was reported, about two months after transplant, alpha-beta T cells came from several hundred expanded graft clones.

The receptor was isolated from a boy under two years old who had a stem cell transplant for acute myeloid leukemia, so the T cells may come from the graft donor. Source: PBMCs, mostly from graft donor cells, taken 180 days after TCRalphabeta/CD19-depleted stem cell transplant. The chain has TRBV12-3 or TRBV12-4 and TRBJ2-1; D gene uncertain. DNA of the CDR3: TGTGCCAGCAGTTTCGCTACCCTGACTCGGAACAATGAGCAGTTCTTC. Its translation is CASSFATLTRNNEQFF.